The source of this TCR beta chain is a study of T cells in Graves' hyperthyroidism and ophthalmopathy. The source material, RNA transcripts, was used to amplify TCR beta CDR3 regions. The HTBI primer set was used in a first-round RT-PCR of the TCR CDR3. Each CDR3 protein is one row after TCRdb ran MiXCR on the multiplex PCR reads. The repertoire holds about 840,000 distinct CDR3 sequences, with approximately 40% as singletons. Trimming cost V 0 bases and J 7 bases, with 8 bases left between them. The CDR3 totals 13 residues. The germline V gene encodes CDR1 SGDLS and CDR2 YYNGEE. General study points: Ophthalmopathy stood apart from stable hyperthyroidism in a 13 V-J model.

At least ten counts were recorded for this clonotype. Its antigen is currently unknown. Calling Graves' hyperthyroidism stable meant ophthalmopathy did not progress within 18 months. A patient was excluded if there was uncontrolled infection, other autoimmune disease, pregnancy or lactation. Fresh 10 ml peripheral blood yielded PBMCs. Material for sequencing was blood. The TCR originated in a man younger than 35 with Graves' hyperthyroidism. The V and J genes are TRBV9 and TRBJ1-5, with D uncertain. The CDR3 DNA sequence: TGTGCCAGCAGCGTAGACCTAGGCCAGCCCCAGCATTTT. It is translated as CASSVDLGQPQHF.